What follows are 13 T cell receptor beta chains derived from one specimen sequenced in a study of T cells in Graves' hyperthyroidism and ophthalmopathy. TCR beta CDR3 sequences were amplified from RNA transcripts. First-round RT-PCR with HTBI primers amplified the TCR CDR3 region. TCRdb passed the multiplex PCR reads through MiXCR, listing each CDR3 protein once. The sample includes some 570,000 distinct CDR3 sequences, over 12% of them seen just once. The sequenced material came from blood. The receptors here all came from a woman between 18 and 29 years old with Graves' ophthalmopathy.

A few counts support this clonotype. The V call is TRBV10-3, the J call TRBJ2-1; tentative D call: TRBD2 (6 bases). The CDR3 totals 15 residues. Deletions cut 2 bases from V and 5 bases from J, with 13 bases between. The germline V gene encodes CDR1 ENHRY and CDR2 SYGVKD. Here the CDR3 DNA reads TGTGCCATCAGTGAGCCGTTGGGAGGTAACAATGAGCAGTTCTTC. This sequence encodes CAISEPLGGNNEQFF.

This clonotype was seen at least ten times. The CDR3: CASSQAPEGLSYEQYF. CDR3 coding DNA: TGTGCCAGCAGCCAAGCCCCCGAGGGCTTAAGCTACGAGCAGTACTTC. This chain joins TRBV3-1 and TRBJ2-7; possible D gene TRBD2, 5 bases. V lost 1 base and J lost 3, with 16 bases in between. CDR3 length equals 16 residues. CDR1 LGHDT and CDR2 YNNKEL come from the germline V gene (reference sequence).

This clonotype occurred many times. V is TRBV20-1 and J is TRBJ2-3; 9 nucleotides align to TRBD2. The ends lost 1 base at V and 1 base at J; junction bases unmatched: 0. This CDR3 is built from 14 residues. The V gene's germline CDR1 is DFQATT and CDR2 SNEGSKA (reference sequence). DNA of the CDR3: TGCAGTGCTAGAGGGACTAGCGGCACAGATACGCAGTATTTT. Protein: CSARGTSGTDTQYF.

There are many counts of this clonotype. V and J are TRBV2 and TRBJ2-1; 7 bases match TRBD1. Germline values: CDR1 SNHLY, CDR2 FYNNEI. This CDR3 has 15 amino acids. With V trimmed by 6 bases and J by 0 bases, 5 bases remained unmatched. The CDR3 loop reads CASRIGDSSYNEQFF. The CDR3 nucleotides read TGTGCCAGCAGAATAGGGGACAGCTCCTACAATGAGCAGTTCTTC.

Many counts were recorded for this clonotype. The gene calls are TRBV16 and TRBJ1-5; D remains unclear. The CDR3 has 14 residues. The germline V gene has CDR1 KGHSY and CDR2 FQNENV. Trimming cost V 3 bases and J 2 bases, with 8 bases left between them. As DNA, the CDR3 is TGTGCCAGCAGCCAGGGCCCGGGCAATCAGCCCCAGCATTTT. It translates to CASSQGPGNQPQHF.

This clonotype occurred a few times. The junction shows a germline mismatch at one end, possibly a read error. CDR3 loop: CAGSQVFLLAGDAGELFF. CDR3 bases: TGTGCCGGCAGCCAAGTTTTTTTACTAGCGGGAGACGCCGGGGAGCTGTTTTTT. V usage is TRBV3-1 and J usage is TRBJ2-2; TRBD2 aligns across 11 bases. The CDR3 covers 18 residues. The V gene's germline CDR1 is LGHDT and CDR2 YNNKEL (reference sequence).

About this clonotype: This sequence may be a read error, since a much larger clone differs from it by one base. The rearrangement uses TRBV2 and TRBJ1-4, with D uncertain. The germline V gene has CDR1 SNHLY and CDR2 FYNNEI. Trimming took 6 bases from V and 7 from J, leaving 9 bases between them. CDR3 length: 12 amino acids. CDR3 protein: CASRANGEKLFF. In DNA form, the CDR3 reads TGTGCCAGCAGAGCAAACGGTGAAAAACTGTTTTTT.

The chain combines TRBV12-3 or TRBV12-4 with TRBJ1-2; D gene uncertain. Trimming removed 3 bases from V and 6 bases from J, with 8 bases in between. The CDR3 contains 12 residues. Here the CDR3 reads CASSFKPNGYTF. The CDR3 coding sequence is TGTGCCAGCAGTTTTAAGCCCAATGGCTACACCTTC.

This clonotype was counted between two and nine times. This chain connects TRBV13 to TRBJ2-2, with 7 bases matching TRBD1. Trimming cost V 4 bases and J 4 bases; bases outside gene matches: 15. The germline V gene encodes CDR1 PRHDT and CDR2 FYEKMQ (reference sequence). The CDR3 spans 18 residues. CDR3 nucleotide sequence: TGTGCCAGCAGCTCATGGACAGGCCCCTTCGTGGGCACCGGGGAGCTGTTTTTT. Amino acid sequence: CASSSWTGPFVGTGELFF.

This clonotype appeared many times. The chain couples TRBV5-1 to TRBJ2-3; 9 bases agree with TRBD2. The CDR3 contains 16 residues. The ends lost 4 bases at V and 2 bases at J; junction bases unmatched: 8. Looked up from germline, CDR1 is SGHRS and CDR2 is YFSETQ. The CDR3 region has the DNA TGCGCCAGCAGCCGGCCTAGCGGGGATCCCACAGATACGCAGTATTTT. Amino acids: CASSRPSGDPTDTQYF.

This clonotype was counted only a few times. V usage is TRBV7-9 and J usage is TRBJ2-5; D not certain. The V end was cut by 0 bases, the J end by 1 base, with 9 bases between. Germline V gene data show CDR1 as SEHNR and CDR2 as FQNEAQ (reference sequence). The CDR3 runs to 15 residues. The CDR3 reads CASSLAGRLQETQYF. CDR3 DNA sequence: TGTGCCAGCAGCTTAGCGGGTAGGCTCCAAGAGACCCAGTACTTC.

This CDR3 is CAISELIGMNSPLHF. CDR3 nucleotides: TGTGCCATCAGTGAGTTGATAGGGATGAATTCACCCCTCCACTTT. V usage is TRBV10-3 and J usage is TRBJ1-6; D ambiguous. The germline V gene has CDR1 ENHRY and CDR2 SYGVKD. V was trimmed by 1 base and J by 7 bases, leaving 11 bases between them. The CDR3 length is 15 residues.

This clonotype showed up many times. The J gene is TRBJ2-1, the V gene TRBV27; 7 bases align to TRBD2. The V gene's germline CDR1 is MNHEY and CDR2 SMNVEV (reference sequence). Trimming at V came to 0 bases and at J to 3 bases, leaving 2 bases not matched to a gene. CDR3 length: 15 amino acids. Here the CDR3 reads CASSLSLANYNEQFF. Here the CDR3 DNA reads TGTGCCAGCAGTTTATCACTAGCGAACTACAATGAGCAGTTCTTC.